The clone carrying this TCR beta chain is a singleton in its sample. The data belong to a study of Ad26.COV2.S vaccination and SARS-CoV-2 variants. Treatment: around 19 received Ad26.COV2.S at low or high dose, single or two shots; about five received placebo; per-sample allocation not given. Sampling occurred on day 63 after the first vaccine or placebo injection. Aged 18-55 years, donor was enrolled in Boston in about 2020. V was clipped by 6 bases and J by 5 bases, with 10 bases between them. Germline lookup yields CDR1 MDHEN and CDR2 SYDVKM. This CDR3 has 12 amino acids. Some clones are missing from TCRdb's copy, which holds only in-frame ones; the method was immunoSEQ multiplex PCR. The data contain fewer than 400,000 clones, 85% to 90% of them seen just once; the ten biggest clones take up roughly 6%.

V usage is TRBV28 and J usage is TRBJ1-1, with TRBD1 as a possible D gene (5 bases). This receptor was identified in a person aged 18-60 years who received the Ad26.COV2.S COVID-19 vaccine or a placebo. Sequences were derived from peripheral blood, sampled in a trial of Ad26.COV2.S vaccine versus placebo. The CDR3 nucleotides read TGTGCCAGCAGGACGACAGTGACTGAAGCTTTCTTT. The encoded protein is CASRTTVTEAFF. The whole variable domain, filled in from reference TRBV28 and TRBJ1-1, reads DVKVTQSSRYLVKRTGEKVFLECVQDMDHENMFWYRQDPGLGLRLIYFSYDVKMKEKGDIPEGYSVSREKKERFSLILESASTNQTSMYLCASRTTVTEAFFGQGTRLTVV.